This section outlines one T cell receptor (beta chain) sequence together with its context. Its target antigen remains unknown. Per-nucleotide qualities are absent, and no much larger clonotype sits a single base away. Graves' hyperthyroidism was defined as stable when no progression to ophthalmopathy occurred over 18 months of follow-up. The hyperthyroidism patients were between 18 and 65 years old and newly diagnosed, with a disease duration of less than 2 months. Exclusion was applied to patients with uncontrolled infections, other autoimmune diseases, pregnancy or lactation. Diagnoses were established on the basis of clinical symptoms, serum thyroxine and TRAb, thyroid ultrasound, and orbital computed tomography. PBMCs were separated from roughly 10 ml of fresh peripheral blood using Ficoll-Paque density gradient centrifugation. Trizol reagent was used to extract total RNA, and RNA quality was then checked on an Agilent 2100 Bioanalyzer.

Amplification of TCR beta CDR3 regions was carried out from RNA transcripts. For the first round of RT-PCR on the TCR CDR3, the HTBI primer set was used together with the Qiagen OneStep RT-PCR kit. The libraries were constructed in a second round of multiplex PCR and then size-selected and purified. The libraries were sequenced on an Illumina HiSeq2000 using paired-end 100 bp reads. On the study's bioinformatics: SOAPnuke was used to process the raw data, throwing out any read that contained adapters or uncalled bases, had a mean Phred below 15, or lacked an exact constant-primer or identifier match. COPE v1.2.5 was used to merge high-quality paired reads, and clonotypes were defined as unique nucleotide sequences. Clonotypes were aligned to IMGT TRBV, TRBD and TRBJ reference segments using MiTCR v1.1. The analysis was restricted to V-J combinations with a frequency above 0.0001, which together covered 99.2% of the repertoires. The TCS score was defined as the ratio of F50 (clonal expansion) to E x V (chaos), calculated using BLOSUM62-based TCRdist between CDR3 peptides within each V-J. Welch's t-statistics and random forest reduced some 510 V-J features to roughly 13, which were used in a naive Bayes classifier (R e1071). Thyroid-blood repertoire similarity was quantified with the Morisita-Horn index. TCRdb ran its own pipeline on the public reads, namely fastp trimming at Q25 and MiXCR clone calling, and kept in-frame beta chains. Under each unique CDR3 protein, matching rows form one entry showing the most common genes and DNA. TCRdb, not the authors, supplied the V and J calls. The sample table shows about 840,000 distinct CDR3 sequences, and over 35% are seen once. The ten most abundant clones make up 8% to 9% of the sample.

This specimen comes from a study of T cells in Graves' hyperthyroidism and ophthalmopathy (dated by TCRdb to the late 2010s). Regarding the complete study: Peripheral blood was sampled at the time of initial diagnosis, prior to any treatment. To identify distinguishing TCR V-J signatures, a discovery cohort of around 100 patients was used, comprising 43 with Graves' ophthalmopathy and some 57 with stable Graves' hyperthyroidism. In addition, the study compared T-cell repertoires in thyroid tissue and in blood from roughly six Graves' hyperthyroidism patients. The 75 to 100 discovery patients were randomly split 7:3 into training and test sets. An independent validation cohort of fewer than 20 hyperthyroidism patients and some 15 patients who later progressed to ophthalmopathy tested prospective prediction of ophthalmopathy. The paper describes TCR Vbeta CDR3 sequencing of 120 to 150 peripheral blood samples, made up of some 40 ophthalmopathy patients, some 80 hyperthyroidism patients and around 17 progressor patients. Following sampling, methimazole starting at 30 mg daily was given to hyperthyroidism patients, and high-dose intravenous methylprednisolone was given to ophthalmopathy patients.

Trimming at the junction amounts to 4 bases on V and 8 bases on J, and the germline ends lie 11 bases apart. Including cysteine and phenylalanine, the CDR3 has 11 amino acids. The only DNA kept is the CDR3, 33 bases in frame from the first base. CDR1 and CDR2 are read off the germline V gene (reference sequence) as DFQATT and SNEGSKA. What the work shows at the level of the full study, not this receptor alone: No statistical method was used to set the sample size in advance, and investigators knew the group allocation. In cross-validation, a model built on a 13 V-J signature told ophthalmopathy apart from stable hyperthyroidism with 87.88% sensitivity and roughly 81% specificity, and in testing the same model reached 80%/75%. In validation, the model predicted progression to ophthalmopathy a median of around 6.5 months before onset, with about 67% sensitivity and roughly 77% specificity. Most expanded thyroid clonotypes (frequency above 0.001) were also found in blood, which suggests that blood repertoires may mirror thyroid immune responses.

The source is a man younger than 35 with Graves' hyperthyroidism. Rearrangement joined TRBV20-1 to TRBJ1-1, with no confidently assigned D gene. What was sequenced was blood. The DNA sequence is given as TGCAGTGCTACGGCCGCCGAGGAAGCTTTCTTT. Translated, this gives CSATAAEEAFF.